This T cell receptor (beta chain) comes out of a study of identical twins. Through template switching, a universal primer site was introduced, and the cDNA contained unique molecular identifiers. TCRdb re-called the 5' RACE reads through MiXCR, storing one row per CDR3 protein. Here the sample spans 1.5 million or so distinct CDR3 sequences, about 32% being singletons. Trimming removed 0 bases from V and 1 base from J; junction bases left unmatched: 8. Germline CDR1 reads LGHDT; CDR2 reads YNNKEL (reference sequence). The CDR3 has 18 amino acids. The genes are TRBV3-1 and TRBJ2-7; 11 positions agree with TRBD2. The source material was cord blood. The TCR originated in a newborn girl in good health. The DNA for the CDR3 is TGTGCCAGCAGCCAAGAGGGAAAAACTAGCGGGGGTTCCTACGAGCAGTACTTC. It codes for CASSQEGKTSGGSYEQYF.